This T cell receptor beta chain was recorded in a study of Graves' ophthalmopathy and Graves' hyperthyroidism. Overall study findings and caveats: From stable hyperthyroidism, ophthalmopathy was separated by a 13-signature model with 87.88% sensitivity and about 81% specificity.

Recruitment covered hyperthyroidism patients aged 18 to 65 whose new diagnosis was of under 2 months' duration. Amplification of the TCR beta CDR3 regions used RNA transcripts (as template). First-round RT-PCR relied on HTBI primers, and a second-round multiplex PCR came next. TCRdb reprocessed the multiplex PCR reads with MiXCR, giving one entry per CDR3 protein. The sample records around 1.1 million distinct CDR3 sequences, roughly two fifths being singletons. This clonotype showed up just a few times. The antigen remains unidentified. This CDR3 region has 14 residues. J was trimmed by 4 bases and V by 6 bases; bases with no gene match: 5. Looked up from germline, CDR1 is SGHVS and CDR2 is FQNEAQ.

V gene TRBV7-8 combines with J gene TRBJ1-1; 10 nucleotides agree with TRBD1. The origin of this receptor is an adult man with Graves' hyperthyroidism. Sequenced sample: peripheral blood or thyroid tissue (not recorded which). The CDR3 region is CASRSGTGATEAFF. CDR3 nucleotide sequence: TGTGCCAGCAGGTCTGGGACAGGGGCCACTGAAGCTTTCTTT.